Each of the 18 T cell receptor beta chains below was sequenced from the same sample in a study of PD-L1 blockade in urothelial cancer. Time point given: peripheral blood 6 weeks after treatment start. Only in-frame clones appear in the TCRdb table, and some are missing; sequencing was by immunoSEQ multiplex PCR. The sample contains 120,000 or so clones, 86% of which appear only once. Sequenced here: PBMCs, sampled around atezolizumab (anti-PD-L1) treatment. These receptors were taken from a man aged 50-59 years with urothelial cancer.

This clone was detected ten times or more. V and J are TRBV28 and TRBJ1-5, with no clear D. Germline CDR1 reads MDHEN; CDR2 reads SYDVKM. V lost 5 bases, J lost 4 bases, and 24 bases lay in between. The CDR3 covers 18 residues. CDR3 protein: CASSHSVGFGSFNQPQHF. The CDR3 nucleotides are TGTGCCAGCAGTCACTCTGTGGGCTTTGGGTCCTTTAATCAGCCCCAGCATTTT.

The chain carries TRBV5-1 and TRBJ1-4; TRBD1 matches 7 bases. Germline CDR1 and CDR2: SGHRS and YFSETQ. This CDR3 region has 15 residues. With V trimmed by 4 bases and J by 1 base, 4 bases remained unmatched. The CDR3 DNA reads as TGCGCCAGCAGCCGCCAGGGGGGAACTAATGAAAAACTGTTTTTT. Protein sequence: CASSRQGGTNEKLFF.

This clone was detected a few times. The chain carries TRBV28 and TRBJ2-5; 7 nucleotides agree with TRBD2. This CDR3 has 11 residues. The junction had 4 bases not matched to a gene; V was cut back by 10 bases and J by 5 bases. CDR1 and CDR2 (germline): MDHEN, SYDVKM. The DNA for the CDR3 is TGTGCCATCGGGGGGTGGGAGACCCAGTACTTC. Translation: CAIGGWETQYF.

The genes are TRBV30 and TRBJ2-1; D possibly corresponds to TRBD2 (5 bases). The CDR3 consists of 13 residues. Trimming cost V 1 base and J 9 bases, with 13 bases left between them. CDR1 GTSNPN and CDR2 SVGIG come from the germline V gene (reference sequence). The CDR3 spells CAWSGSGVGEQFF. In DNA, the CDR3 is TGTGCCTGGAGTGGGTCCGGGGTTGGTGAGCAGTTCTTC.

This chain uses TRBV11-2 with TRBJ2-5; possible D gene TRBD1, 5 bases. Matching the DNA end better, TRBJ2-7 makes the J call doubtful. This CDR3 comprises 12 residues. Germline V gene data show CDR1 as SGHAT and CDR2 as FQNNGV. CDR3 in DNA: TGTGCCAGCAGCTTAGCAGGGTCCGAGCAGTACTTC. Its translation: CASSLAGSEQYF.

Notes on this clone: Compared with germline, one end of the junction differs, possibly owing to a read error. The sample carries other DNA sequences with the same CDR3. The chain has TRBV5-1 and TRBJ2-2, with TRBD1 matching over 11 bases. The CDR3 has 16 amino acids. The germline CDR1 and CDR2 sequences are SGHRS and YFSETQ. The CDR3 here is CASSLGQGANTGELFF. As DNA, the CDR3 is TGCGCCAGCAGCCTAGGACAGGGGGCTAACACCGGAGAGCTGTTTTTT.

The chain is built from TRBV7-9 and TRBJ2-5; TRBD1 matches at 7 bases. Germline V CDR1 and CDR2: SEHNR, FQNEAQ (reference sequence). CDR3 length: 13 amino acids. Unmatched junction bases numbered 1, after V lost 3 bases and J lost 3 bases. CDR3 region: CASSLGQKETQYF. CDR3 coding DNA: TGTGCCAGCAGCTTGGGACAGAAAGAGACCCAGTACTTC.

CDR3 sequence: CASSRPLHF. The CDR3, as DNA: TGTGCCAGCAGCCGGCCCCTCCACTTT. The chain uses TRBV11-3 and TRBJ1-6; D not certain. CDR1 and CDR2 (germline): SGHNT, YENEEA. V was clipped by 5 bases and J by 13 bases, with 3 bases between them. There are 9 residues in the CDR3.

The V and J genes are TRBV27 and TRBJ2-2; no definite D call. In germline, CDR1 is MNHEY, CDR2 SMNVEV (reference sequence). This CDR3 contains 14 residues. With 1 base removed from V and 6 bases from J, the gap between germline ends came to 9 bases. The CDR3 region is CASSLYRRAGELFF. The CDR3 region has the DNA TGTGCCAGCAGTTTATACCGCCGAGCCGGGGAGCTGTTTTTT.

This clone was recorded a few times. The V call is TRBV5-5, the J call TRBJ2-1; 10 nucleotides line up with TRBD2. The germline V gene encodes CDR1 SGHKS and CDR2 YYEKEE (reference sequence). J gave up 7 bases and V 2 bases, and 6 bases lay outside the gene matches. The CDR3 is made up of 15 amino acids. Here the CDR3 DNA reads TGTGCCAGCAGCTTAGCGGGAGGGATTCGAAATGAGCAGTTCTTC. This sequence encodes CASSLAGGIRNEQFF. Based on the CDR3 plus reference TRBV5-5 and TRBJ2-1, the full variable domain is DAGVTQSPTHLIKTRGQQVTLRCSPISGHKSVSWYQQVLGQGPQFIFQYYEKEERGRGNFPDRFSARQFPNYSSELNVNALLLGDSALYLCASSLAGGIRNEQFFGPGTRLTVL.

The genes are TRBV28 and TRBJ1-1, with D maybe TRBD1 (6 bases). The germline V and J ends were trimmed by 3 bases and 5 bases, with 13 bases remaining between them. The CDR3 is made up of 14 amino acids. CDR1 is MDHEN, CDR2 SYDVKM, per germline. The CDR3 spells CASSLGGRGTEAFF. The CDR3 bases are TGTGCCAGCAGTTTGGGGGGGCGCGGGACTGAAGCTTTCTTT.

J is TRBJ2-7 and V is TRBV9; D possibly corresponds to TRBD1 (6 bases). This CDR3 comprises 13 residues. In germline, CDR1 is SGDLS, CDR2 YYNGEE. V was shortened by 0 bases and J by 6 bases, with 10 bases between the two germline ends. CDR3 protein: CASSVAPRGEQYF. DNA for the CDR3: TGTGCCAGCAGCGTAGCGCCCAGGGGCGAGCAGTACTTC.

The V and J genes are TRBV14 and TRBJ1-3, with D perhaps TRBD1 (6 bases). Looked up from germline, CDR1 is SGHDN and CDR2 is FVKESK. Between the trimmed V and J ends, which lost 2 bases and 5 bases, there was a span of 16 bases. CDR3 length equals 16 residues. The chain's CDR3 is CASSQYPQGWRNTIYF. The CDR3 bases are TGTGCCAGCAGCCAATATCCACAGGGCTGGCGAAACACCATATATTTT.

This chain connects TRBV6-5 to TRBJ1-2; 7 nucleotides match TRBD1. V was clipped by 7 bases and J by 4 bases; unmatched bases: 9. Germline assignment: CDR1 MNHEY and CDR2 SVGAGI. There are 14 residues in the CDR3. The DNA of the CDR3 is TGTGCCAGCACCGAAGACAGGGTGAGCTATGGCTACACCTTC. This encodes CASTEDRVSYGYTF.

This chain connects TRBV18 to TRBJ2-1; 11 nucleotides align to TRBD2. CDR1 is KGHSH, CDR2 LQKENI, per germline. The CDR3 totals 19 residues. J lost 5 bases, V lost 3 bases, and 15 bases had no gene match. CDR3 in amino acids: CASSPTIIAGTSGNNEQFF. CDR3 sequence (DNA): TGTGCCAGCTCACCTACGATAATCGCCGGGACTAGCGGTAACAATGAGCAGTTCTTC.

The rearrangement joins TRBV28 to TRBJ1-6, with no clear D. The V gene lost 6 bases and the J gene lost 14 bases, with 14 bases spanning the gap. The CDR3 is 12 amino acids. CDR1 is MDHEN and CDR2 is SYDVKM in the germline V gene. CDR3 protein: CASRKDYRALHF. CDR3 nucleotides: TGTGCCAGCAGAAAGGACTATCGGGCCCTCCACTTT.

This clone was seen a few times. The same CDR3 is also encoded by other DNA sequences in this sample. The chain combines TRBV5-1 with TRBJ1-5, with 8 bases that match TRBD1. The junction had 1 base not matched to a gene; V was cut back by 2 bases and J by 6 bases. Germline V gives CDR1 SGHRS, CDR2 YFSETQ. The CDR3 runs 13 residues. The CDR3 DNA reads TGCGCCAGCAGCTTCGGACAGGGTCAGCCCCAGCATTTT. This codes for CASSFGQGQPQHF.

The chain links TRBV6-4 to TRBJ2-3, with D possibly being TRBD1 (5 bases). This CDR3 has 15 amino acids. The V gene lost 2 bases and the J gene lost 1 base, with 10 bases spanning the gap. Germline loops: CDR1 MRHNA, CDR2 SNTAGT. DNA for the CDR3: TGTGCCAGCAGTGACAAGGGGTCGGGCACAGATACGCAGTATTTT. Protein: CASSDKGSGTDTQYF.